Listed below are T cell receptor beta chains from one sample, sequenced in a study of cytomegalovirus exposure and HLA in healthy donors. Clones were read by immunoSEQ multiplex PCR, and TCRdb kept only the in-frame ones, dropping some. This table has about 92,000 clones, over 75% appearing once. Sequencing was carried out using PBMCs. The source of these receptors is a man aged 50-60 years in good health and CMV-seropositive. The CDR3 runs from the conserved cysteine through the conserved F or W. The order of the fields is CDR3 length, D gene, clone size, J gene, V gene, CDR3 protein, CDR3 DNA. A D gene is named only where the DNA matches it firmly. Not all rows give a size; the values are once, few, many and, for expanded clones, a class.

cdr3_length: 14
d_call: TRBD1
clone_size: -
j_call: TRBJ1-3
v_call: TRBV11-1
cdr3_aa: CASSRDSSGNTIYF
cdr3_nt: TGTGCCAGCAGCCGGGACAGCTCTGGAAACACCATATATTTT

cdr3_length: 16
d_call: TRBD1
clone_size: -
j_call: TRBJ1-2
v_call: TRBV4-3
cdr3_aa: CASSQDPTGGSYGYTF
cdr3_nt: TGCGCCAGCAGCCAAGATCCGACAGGGGGCAGCTATGGCTACACCTTC

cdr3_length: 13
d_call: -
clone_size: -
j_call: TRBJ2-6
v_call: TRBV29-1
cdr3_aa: CSVYSSGANVLTF
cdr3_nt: TGCAGCGTTTACAGCTCTGGGGCCAACGTCCTGACTTTC

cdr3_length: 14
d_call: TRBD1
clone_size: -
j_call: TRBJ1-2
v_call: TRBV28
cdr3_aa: CASSGWDRGNGYTF
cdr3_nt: TGTGCCAGCAGTGGGTGGGACAGGGGTAATGGCTACACCTTC

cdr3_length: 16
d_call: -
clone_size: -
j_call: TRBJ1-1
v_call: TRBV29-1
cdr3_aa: CSVDWGRSQVRTEAFF
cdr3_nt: TGCAGCGTTGATTGGGGGCGGTCCCAGGTTAGGACTGAAGCTTTCTTT

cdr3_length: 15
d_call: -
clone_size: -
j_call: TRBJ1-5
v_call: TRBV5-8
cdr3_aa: CASSFGEASNQPQHF
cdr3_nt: TGTGCCAGCAGCTTCGGGGAGGCTAGCAATCAGCCCCAGCATTTT

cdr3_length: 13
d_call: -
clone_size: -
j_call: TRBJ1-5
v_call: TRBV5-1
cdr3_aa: CASSLEENQPQHF
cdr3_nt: TGCGCCAGCAGCTTGGAAGAGAATCAGCCCCAGCATTTT

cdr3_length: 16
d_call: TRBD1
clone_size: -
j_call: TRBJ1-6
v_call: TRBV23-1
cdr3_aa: CASRPNSGQGNSPLHF
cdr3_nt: TGCGCCAGCAGACCGAACTCTGGACAGGGAAATTCACCCCTCCACTTT

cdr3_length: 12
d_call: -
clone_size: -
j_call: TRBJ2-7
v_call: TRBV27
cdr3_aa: CASSTQGHEQYF
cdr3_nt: TGTGCCAGCAGTACTCAGGGGCACGAGCAGTACTTT

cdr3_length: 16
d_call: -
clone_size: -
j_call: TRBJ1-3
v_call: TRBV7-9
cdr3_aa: CASRAPGQGSGNTIYF
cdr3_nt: TGTGCCAGCAGGGCGCCAGGGCAAGGTTCTGGAAACACCATATATTTT

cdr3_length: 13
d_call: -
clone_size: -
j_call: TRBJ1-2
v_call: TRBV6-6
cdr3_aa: CASSYEGDYGYTF
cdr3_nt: TGTGCCAGCAGTTACGAGGGGGACTATGGCTACACCTTC

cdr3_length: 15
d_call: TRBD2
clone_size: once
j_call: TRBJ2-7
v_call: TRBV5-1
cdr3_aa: CASSLVAGGGGEQYF
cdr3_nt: TGCGCCAGCAGCTTGGTAGCGGGGGGCGGGGGCGAGCAGTACTTC

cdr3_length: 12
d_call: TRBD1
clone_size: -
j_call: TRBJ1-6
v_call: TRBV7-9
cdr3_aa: CASRQGDSPLNF
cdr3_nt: TGTGCCAGCCGACAGGGAGATTCACCCCTCAACTTT

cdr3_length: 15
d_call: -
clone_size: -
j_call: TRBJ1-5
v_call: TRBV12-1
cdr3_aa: CASSKLRVCNQPQHF
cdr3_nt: TGTGCCAGCAGCAAATTGCGGGTATGCAATCAGCCCCAGCATTTT

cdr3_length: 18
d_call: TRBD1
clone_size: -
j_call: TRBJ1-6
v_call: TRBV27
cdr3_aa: CASSLSGRGRGADSPLHF
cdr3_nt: TGTGCCAGCAGTTTATCGGGCAGGGGGCGAGGGGCCGATTCACCCCTCCACTTT

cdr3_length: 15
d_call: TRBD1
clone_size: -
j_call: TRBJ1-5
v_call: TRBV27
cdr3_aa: CASSDTGGYSQPQHF
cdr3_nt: TGTGCCAGCAGTGATACAGGGGGCTACAGTCAGCCCCAGCATTTT

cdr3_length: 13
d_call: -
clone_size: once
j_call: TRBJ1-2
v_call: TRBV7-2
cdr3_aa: CASSFTPGVGYTF
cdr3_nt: TGTGCCAGCAGCTTTACCCCCGGGGTTGGCTACACCTTC

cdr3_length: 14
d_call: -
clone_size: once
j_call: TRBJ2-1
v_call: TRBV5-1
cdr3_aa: CASSRADKRNEQFF
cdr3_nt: TGCGCCAGCAGCCGCGCGGACAAGAGGAATGAGCAGTTCTTC

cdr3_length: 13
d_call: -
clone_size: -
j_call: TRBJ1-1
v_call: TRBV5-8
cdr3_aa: CASMLTGQGEAFF
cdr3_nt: TGTGCCAGCATGCTGACAGGTCAGGGTGAAGCTTTCTTT

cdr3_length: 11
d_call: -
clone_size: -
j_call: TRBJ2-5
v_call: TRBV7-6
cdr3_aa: CASRDRETQYF
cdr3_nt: TGTGCCAGCAGAGATAGAGAGACCCAGTACTTC

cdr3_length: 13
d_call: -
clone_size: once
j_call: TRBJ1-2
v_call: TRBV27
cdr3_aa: CASRTGNLYGYTF
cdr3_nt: TGTGCCAGCAGAACAGGGAACCTCTATGGCTACACCTTC

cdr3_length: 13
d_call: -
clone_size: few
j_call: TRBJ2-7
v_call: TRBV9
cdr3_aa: CASSAGQNYEQYF
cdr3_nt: TGTGCCAGCAGCGCCGGACAGAACTACGAGCAGTACTTC

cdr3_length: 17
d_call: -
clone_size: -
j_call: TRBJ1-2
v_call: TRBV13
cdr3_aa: CASSRGRGGAPDYGYPF
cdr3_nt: TGTGCCAGCAGCCGAGGCCGGGGAGGGGCCCCCGACTATGGCTACCCCTTC

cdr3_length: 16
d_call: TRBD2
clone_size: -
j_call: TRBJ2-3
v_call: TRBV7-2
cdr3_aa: CASSSSLAGSSDTQYF
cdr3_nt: TGTGCCAGCAGCTCCTCACTAGCGGGGAGCTCAGATACGCAGTATTTT

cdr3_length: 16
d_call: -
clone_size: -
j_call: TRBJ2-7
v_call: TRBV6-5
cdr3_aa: CASSYVFQGGVYEQYF
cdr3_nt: TGTGCCAGCAGTTACGTCTTCCAGGGTGGGGTCTACGAGCAGTACTTC

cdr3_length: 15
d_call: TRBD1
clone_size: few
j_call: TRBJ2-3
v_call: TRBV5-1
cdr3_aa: CASSSQGDQTDTQYF
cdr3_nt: TGCGCCAGCAGCTCACAGGGGGATCAGACAGATACGCAGTATTTT

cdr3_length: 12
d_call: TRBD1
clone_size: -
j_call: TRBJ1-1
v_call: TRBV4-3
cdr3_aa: CASSQRDREAFF
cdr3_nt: TGCGCCAGCAGCCAGAGGGACAGGGAAGCTTTCTTT

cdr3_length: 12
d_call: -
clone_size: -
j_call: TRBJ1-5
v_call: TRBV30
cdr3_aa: CAWSVVGQPQHF
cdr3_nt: TGTGCCTGGAGTGTTGTCGGGCAGCCCCAGCATTTT

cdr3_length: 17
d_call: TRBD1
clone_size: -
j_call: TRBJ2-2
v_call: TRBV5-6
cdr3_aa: CASSLGIDRANTGELFF
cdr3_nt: TGTGCCAGCAGCTTGGGTATCGACAGGGCGAACACCGGGGAGCTGTTTTTT

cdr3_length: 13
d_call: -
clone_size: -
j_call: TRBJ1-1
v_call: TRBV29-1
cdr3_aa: CSVEAWRRTEAFF
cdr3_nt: TGCAGCGTTGAAGCGTGGAGACGAACTGAAGCTTTCTTT